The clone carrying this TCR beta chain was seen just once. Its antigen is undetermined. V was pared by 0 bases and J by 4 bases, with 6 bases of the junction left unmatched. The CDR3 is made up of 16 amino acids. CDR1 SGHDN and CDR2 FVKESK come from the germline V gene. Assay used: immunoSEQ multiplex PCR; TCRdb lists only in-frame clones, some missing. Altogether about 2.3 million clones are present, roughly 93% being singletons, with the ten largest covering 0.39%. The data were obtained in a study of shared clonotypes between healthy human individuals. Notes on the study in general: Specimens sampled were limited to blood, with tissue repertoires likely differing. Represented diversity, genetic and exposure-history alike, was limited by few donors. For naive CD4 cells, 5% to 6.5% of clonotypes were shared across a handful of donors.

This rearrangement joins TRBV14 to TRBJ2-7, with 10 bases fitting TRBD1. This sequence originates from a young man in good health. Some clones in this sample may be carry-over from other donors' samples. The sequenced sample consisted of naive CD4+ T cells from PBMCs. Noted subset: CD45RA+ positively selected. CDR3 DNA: TGTGCCAGCAGCCAAGATTGGCGGGACAGGGGTTACGAGCAGTACTTC. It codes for CASSQDWRDRGYEQYF.